This paragraph reports one T cell receptor beta chain. Antigen: not known. Time point meaning: blood 4 weeks post-SBRT, at nephrectomy. Described treatment: 15 Gy SBRT to primary tumor, nephrectomy 4 weeks later. Nephrectomy followed 15 Gy stereotactic body radiation by 4 weeks. TCRdb's copy holds only in-frame clones and misses some; the assay was immunoSEQ multiplex PCR. The sample lists 80,000 or so clones; approximately 90% were seen once. This record comes from a study of radiation and T cells in renal cell carcinoma. Findings and caveats of the study: In blood, top tumor clones expanded by 2 weeks, shrinking by 4.

Germline values: CDR1 SGHRS, CDR2 YFSETQ. V dropped 4 bases and J dropped 9; count of bases not matched to a gene: 10. The CDR3 runs 16 residues. This clonotype was sampled from a woman aged 70 to 79 with renal cell carcinoma. Sequences were derived from blood, sampled from a patient whose treatment included radiotherapy and nephrectomy. The chain is built from TRBV5-1 and TRBJ2-1; 13 bases are shared with TRBD2. CDR3 coding DNA: TGCGCCAGCAGCAAATCAACTAGCGGGGGGGCCCCTGAGCAGTTCTTC. This encodes CASSKSTSGGAPEQFF.